A selection of T cell receptor beta chains follows, all from one sample in a study of shared clonotypes between healthy human individuals. Sequencing was performed with immunoSEQ multiplex PCR; in TCRdb, only in-frame clones are kept and a portion is missing. The sample includes about 610,000 clones, more than 95% of them seen just once. Sample: naive CD4+ T cells sorted from blood. These receptors originate from a woman aged 25 to 39 in good health. CDR3s include the opening cysteine and the closing phenylalanine or tryptophan. Each record gives: V gene, J gene, D gene, clone size, CDR3 DNA, CDR3 protein. The D gene is left open where the match is weak. Only part of the rows carry a size: once, few, many, or a class if the clone is expanded.

TRBV5-1	TRBJ2-7	TRBD1	.	TGCGCCAGCAGCCCGGGGACAGTTAACTCCTACGAGCAGTACTTC	CASSPGTVNSYEQYF
TRBV6-1	TRBJ1-3	.	.	TGTGCCAGCAGTGCCAGGACGGCGACCTCTGGAAACACCATATATTTT	CASSARTATSGNTIYF
TRBV5-4	TRBJ2-1	.	.	TGTGCCAGCAGCTCGAAAGCGGACATCTACAATGAGCAGTTCTTC	CASSSKADIYNEQFF
TRBV9	TRBJ2-3	TRBD2	.	TGTGCCAGCAGCGTACTAGCGGGAGGGGTGACAGATACGCAGTATTTT	CASSVLAGGVTDTQYF
TRBV11-3	TRBJ2-1	.	.	TGTGCCAGCAGCTTAGGGACAGCTTCCTACAATGAGCAGTTCTTC	CASSLGTASYNEQFF
TRBV29-1	TRBJ1-1	.	.	TGCAGCGTCGGAAGGGCCCGAGGCGGTGGAGCTGAAGCTTTCTTT	CSVGRARGGGAEAFF
TRBV2	TRBJ2-1	.	.	TGTGCCAGCACCAACTACTACAATGAGCAGTTCTTC	CASTNYYNEQFF
TRBV19	TRBJ2-1	.	.	TGTGCCAGTAGCAGGGGGGGTGGGAGCACCTACAATGAGCAGTTCTTC	CASSRGGGSTYNEQFF
TRBV14	TRBJ1-2	.	.	TGTGCCAGCAGCCAAAGCCCGACAGGCCCTTCTAACTATGGCTACACCTTC	CASSQSPTGPSNYGYTF
TRBV7-9	TRBJ2-7	TRBD1	.	TGTGCCAGCAGCTTCACCGGGACAGGGACCTACGAGCAGTACTTC	CASSFTGTGTYEQYF
TRBV5-1	TRBJ1-2	TRBD1	.	TGCGCCAGCAGCTTGTTGGGACAGGTGGAGCTTCATGGCTACACCTTC	CASSLLGQVELHGYTF
TRBV7-9	TRBJ2-5	.	.	TGTGCCAGCAGCCCACACGGGGGTTGGGAGACCCAGTACTTC	CASSPHGGWETQYF
TRBV7-2	TRBJ2-1	TRBD2	.	TGTGCCAGCAGCCCCCTAGCGGGCTCCTACAATGAGCAGTTCTTC	CASSPLAGSYNEQFF
TRBV11-3	TRBJ2-1	TRBD2	once	TGTGCCAGCAGCTTAGATCTAGCGGGAGGACCCATGGGGGAGCAGTTCTTC	CASSLDLAGGPMGEQFF
TRBV28	TRBJ1-1	.	.	TGTGCCAGCAGCCCGGGACTCCTGAACACTGAAGCTTTCTTT	CASSPGLLNTEAFF
TRBV28	TRBJ2-5	TRBD2	.	TGTGCCAGCAGTCAGACTAGCGGGAGGCGGGAGACCCAGTACTTC	CASSQTSGRRETQYF
TRBV5-1	TRBJ2-1	.	.	TGCGCCAGCAGCTGGGACTCGAGCTACAATGAGCAGTTCTTC	CASSWDSSYNEQFF
TRBV4-1	TRBJ2-7	TRBD1	.	TGCGCCAGCAGCCACGGACCGGGACAGGGGACCTACGAGCAGTACTTC	CASSHGPGQGTYEQYF
TRBV28	TRBJ2-3	TRBD2	once	TGTGCCAGCAGCCGTGTCTTAGCGGGAGTTCCAGATACGCAGTATTTT	CASSRVLAGVPDTQYF
TRBV18	TRBJ1-1	.	few	TGTGCCAGCTCACCATACAGGGATGGCACTGAAGCTTTCTTT	CASSPYRDGTEAFF
TRBV11-3	TRBJ2-1	.	.	TGTGCCAGCAGCTTAGTACGCGTCGCGCGGCAGTTCTTC	CASSLVRVARQFF
TRBV6-5	TRBJ2-7	.	.	TGTGCCAGCAGTTACCCACGGGGGGCCGCCTACGAGCAGTACTTC	CASSYPRGAAYEQYF
TRBV9	TRBJ2-5	.	once	TGTGCCAGCAGCGTAGGGGCTCAGGCGGGGGAGACCCAGTACTTC	CASSVGAQAGETQYF
TRBV19	TRBJ2-1	.	.	TGTGCCAGTAGTATTATCGGGACGTCATTTGAGCAGTTCTTC	CASSIIGTSFEQFF
TRBV4-1	TRBJ1-1	.	.	TGCGCCAGCAGCCAAGCTGCCGATTATGGACGCTTCACTGAAGCTTTCTTT	CASSQAADYGRFTEAFF
TRBV5-4	TRBJ2-6	.	.	TGTGCCAGCAGCCGCGACAACTCTGGGGCCAACGTCCTGACTTTC	CASSRDNSGANVLTF
TRBV30	TRBJ2-1	TRBD2	.	TGTGCCTGGAGTCCCCCGGGACTAGCGGGAGATAAGCAGTTCTTC	CAWSPPGLAGDKQFF
TRBV7-7	TRBJ1-5	.	.	TGTGCCAGCAGCTCCGGTCCCAAAGGCAATCAGCCCCAGCATTTT	CASSSGPKGNQPQHF
TRBV20-1	TRBJ2-1	.	.	TGCAGTGCTAGTCCACGGAATGAGCAGTTCTTC	CSASPRNEQFF
TRBV5-4	TRBJ2-4	TRBD1	.	TGTGCCAGCAGCTCAGGCCCGGGACAGGCCAAAAACATTCAGTACTTC	CASSSGPGQAKNIQYF
TRBV2	TRBJ2-2	.	.	TGTGCCAGCAAGACCGGGGGCTCGAACACCGGGGAGCTGTTTTTT	CASKTGGSNTGELFF
TRBV2	TRBJ2-3	.	once	TGTGCCAGCAGGACAACAGGGATTAGCACAGATACGCAGTATTTT	CASRTTGISTDTQYF
TRBV7-2	TRBJ2-5	TRBD2	.	TGTGCCAGTACGAAGGGCCTAGCGGGCGCCAAAGAGACCCAGTACTTC	CASTKGLAGAKETQYF
TRBV28	TRBJ1-2	.	.	TGTGCCAGCACCCATTTCGGGGGTGACTATGGCTACACCTTC	CASTHFGGDYGYTF
TRBV5-4	TRBJ2-7	.	.	TGTGCCAGCAGCTTTGAACGCAGCGAGCAGTACTTC	CASSFERSEQYF
TRBV15	TRBJ2-7	TRBD1	.	TGTGCCACCAGCAGAATGCCTAAAACCGGGACAGGGCCCTACGAGCAGTACTTC	CATSRMPKTGTGPYEQYF
TRBV6-1	TRBJ1-4	.	.	TGTGCCAGCAGGGTTCTTGAAAAACTGTTTTTT	CASRVLEKLFF
TRBV19	TRBJ2-7	TRBD2	.	TGTGCCAGTAGTATGGCCGGGACTAGCGGGGTCAGGGAGCAGTACTTC	CASSMAGTSGVREQYF
TRBV7-9	TRBJ2-7	.	once	TGTGCCAGCAGCGACAAGCGGAATTCCTACGAGCAGTACTTC	CASSDKRNSYEQYF
TRBV6-1	TRBJ1-5	TRBD1	.	TGTGCCAGCAGCACAGGGACAGGCTCCAATCAGCCCCAGCATTTT	CASSTGTGSNQPQHF
TRBV7-9	TRBJ2-2	.	once	TGTGCCAGCAGCTTATTGGCCCAATCCAAAACCGGGGAGCTGTTTTTT	CASSLLAQSKTGELFF
TRBV10-1	TRBJ2-5	.	.	TGCGCCAGCAGTAAAGCCCCCCCGGGACCACAAGAGACCCAGTACTTC	CASSKAPPGPQETQYF